This T cell receptor beta chain was recovered during a study of OX40 agonist ivuxolimab in advanced cancers. For the study in its entirety: Ivuxolimab was a fully human IgG2 agonistic monoclonal antibody targeting the costimulatory receptor OX40 (CD134). Intravenous ivuxolimab was administered to patients every 2 weeks at six dose levels: 0.01, 0.1, 0.3, 1.5, 3 and 10 mg/kg. Of the 50 to 55 dose-escalation patients, hepatocellular carcinoma was present in about 20, melanoma in around 15, renal cell carcinoma in 9 and head and neck cancer in 9. In the dose-escalation cohort, about four fifths of patients were male, and the mean age was roughly 60 years with a range of roughly 23 to 79. Patients were allowed to have had prior anti-PD-1, anti-PD-L1 or anti-CTLA-4 therapy, and 30% to 40% of the dose-escalation patients had previously received checkpoint inhibitors. Partial responses occurred in three dose-escalation patients: two with cutaneous melanoma and one with hepatocellular carcinoma. Peripheral TCRbeta sequencing was intended to test whether TCR sequence diversity was altered and clonal T-cell expansion was caused by ivuxolimab. The paper covers the monotherapy dose-escalation part of the phase I ivuxolimab trial, which included N ≈ 57 patients. On the study overall, not on this receptor specifically: At doses of 0.1 to 3.0 mg/kg, clonal expansion of both CD4+ and CD8+ blood T cells was observed from baseline to week 6. Which antigens the clonally expanded peripheral T cells were specific for was not determined. Low levels of normalized T-cell clonal expansion were also seen in some patients who did not respond. After ivuxolimab, expanded clones were on average more numerous among CD8+ T cells than among CD4+ T cells. Partial responders in the 0.1-3.0 mg/kg groups had among the lowest normalized peripheral clonal expansion, especially among CD8+ T cells.

The trial excluded patients who had a history of autoimmune disease or who were on systemic immunosuppression. Peripheral blood for TCR sequencing was drawn from every dose cohort at baseline, at cycle 4 day 1 and at cycle 7 day 1. Samples were obtained from an open-label, multicenter, first-in-human phase I dose-escalation trial of ivuxolimab. The trial enrolled adults with locally advanced or metastatic head and neck squamous cell, hepatocellular, melanoma or renal cell carcinoma. Before TCR sequencing, CD4+ T cells and CD8+ T cells from peripheral blood were sorted into separate populations. This clone occurred once. Its antigen is not yet known. There are no base qualities to consult, and no much larger clone falls within one base. CDR1 and CDR2, looked up from the germline V gene, are SGHDT and YYEEEE. V lost 5 bases and J lost 5 bases; the stretch between them is 13 bases long. The cysteine opens and the phenylalanine closes a CDR3 of 13 amino acids. Only the CDR3 part of the read is kept: 39 bases, read in frame from the first base.

To sequence the TCRbeta CDR3 region, genomic DNA was isolated from the sorted cells. The immunoSEQ Assay was used for sequencing of TCRbeta CDR3 regions. This is the immuneACCESS table as TCRdb keeps it, with only in-frame sequences that have V and J called. A part of the clones is gone; compared with another copy, unresolved V genes explain less than half, and the rest is unexplained. The sample table shows tens of thousands of clones, and 80% to 95% are seen once. 10% to 15% of the sample is taken by the ten largest. This TCR came from an adult with an advanced solid tumor such as melanoma, head and neck, liver or kidney cancer. The receptor chain draws on TRBV5-6 and TRBJ2-5; tentative D gene TRBD2, with 6 bases matching. This specimen was CD4+ or CD8+ T cells sorted from blood, taken in a trial of the OX40 agonist ivuxolimab. The DNA is as follows: TGTGCCAGCAGAACGGGGGTGGACGAGACCCAGTACTTC. Protein translation: CASRTGVDETQYF.